The 26 T cell receptor beta chains presented below share a single source sample, sequenced in a study of blood T cell repertoires in COVID-19. Clones were read by immunoSEQ multiplex PCR, and TCRdb kept only the in-frame ones, dropping some. The sample includes a few hundred thousand clones, around 87% of them seen just once. Specimen: PBMCs or T cells enriched from blood (not recorded which). These receptors originate from a middle-aged man in a cohort exposed to, infected with or recovered from COVID-19 (not recorded which).

The V and J genes are TRBV5-6 and TRBJ2-2; 8 nucleotides line up with TRBD1. The CDR3 loop spans 14 amino acids. After removal of 2 bases from V and 4 bases from J, the junction contained 1 base not matched to a gene. Per germline, CDR1 SGHDT and CDR2 YYEEEE. CDR3 sequence (DNA): TGTGCCAGCAGCTTCGGACAGGGCACCGGGGAGCTGTTTTTT. Amino acid sequence: CASSFGQGTGELFF.

The rearrangement links TRBV10-1 to TRBJ2-2, with TRBD2 matching 7 bases. CDR3 size: 14 residues. Germline V gene data show CDR1 as WNHNN and CDR2 as SYGVQD (reference sequence). J lost 4 bases, V lost 2 bases, and 1 base had no gene match. In nucleotides, the CDR3 is TGCGCCAGCAGTGAGGCGGGAGTCACCGGGGAGCTGTTTTTT. Translated, it gives CASSEAGVTGELFF.

The chain recombines TRBV27 with TRBJ1-4; 8 bases agree with TRBD1. The germline CDR1 and CDR2 sequences are MNHEY and SMNVEV (reference sequence). The CDR3 is 15 amino acids. The V gene end was trimmed by 6 bases and the J gene end by 4 bases; junction bases not matched to a gene: 7. The CDR3 bases are TGTGCCAGCAGAAGGGTTGACAGGGGTAATGAAAAACTGTTTTTT. It translates to CASRRVDRGNEKLFF.

This clone was seen a few times. The rearrangement links TRBV5-1 to TRBJ1-2, with D possibly matching TRBD1 (5 bases). Trimming removed 5 bases from V and 3 bases from J, with 11 bases in between. The CDR3 has 13 residues. Per the germline V gene, CDR1 is SGHRS and CDR2 is YFSETQ. The DNA for the CDR3 is TGCGCCAGCAGAGAGACAGCAGACTATGGCTACACCTTC. Its translation: CASRETADYGYTF.

V usage is TRBV30 and J usage is TRBJ1-1; 8 positions match TRBD1. This CDR3 is 13 amino acids long. Germline V gene data show CDR1 as GTSNPN and CDR2 as SVGIG (reference sequence). The V segment lost 2 bases and the J segment 10 bases; nucleotides outside the gene matches: 9. Written as DNA, the CDR3 is TGTGCCTGGAGTATTCAGGGGGCAATACGAGCTTTCTTT. It is translated as CAWSIQGAIRAFF.

The chain uses TRBV19 and TRBJ1-5; TRBD1 agrees at 7 bases. Germline V gene data show CDR1 as LNHDA and CDR2 as SQIVND (reference sequence). V gave up 7 bases and J gave up 6 bases; unmatched junction bases: 6. The CDR3 is made up of 13 amino acids. The CDR3 sequence is CASTLQGVQPQHF. The CDR3 DNA follows: TGTGCCAGTACCCTTCAGGGGGTTCAGCCCCAGCATTTT.

To note about this clone: Compared with germline, one end of the junction differs, possibly owing to a read error. J is TRBJ1-1 and V is TRBV6-1; 10 bases align to TRBD1. In germline, CDR1 is MNHNS, CDR2 SASEGT. The CDR3 runs to 16 residues. The CDR3 nucleotides are TGTGCCAGCAGAGAAGGACCGGGACAGGGGTACACTGAAGCTTTCTTT. It specifies CASREGPGQGYTEAFF.

Here the CDR3 reads CASRGWTEAFF. Here the CDR3 DNA reads TGTGCCAGCAGGGGCTGGACTGAAGCTTTCTTT. The J gene is TRBJ1-1, the V gene TRBV27, with D unresolved. Germline assignment: CDR1 MNHEY and CDR2 SMNVEV (reference sequence). The CDR3 loop spans 11 amino acids. V was shortened by 6 bases and J by 5 bases, with 7 bases between the two germline ends.

This chain uses TRBV4-2 with TRBJ2-5; D uncertain. The CDR3 is made up of 17 amino acids. V lost 1 base and J lost 2, with 17 bases in between. Germline values: CDR1 LGHNA, CDR2 YNFKEQ. CDR3 coding DNA: TGTGCCAGCAGCCAAGCACGCATTGCGCTAACTCAAGAGACCCAGTACTTC. Translation gives CASSQARIALTQETQYF.

The gene calls are TRBV29-1 and TRBJ2-6, with D perhaps matching TRBD2 (5 bases). Trimming removed 7 bases from V and 0 bases from J, with 13 bases in between. Germline V gives CDR1 SQVTM, CDR2 ANQGSEA. The CDR3 covers 15 residues. The CDR3 loop is CSADVEGSGANVLTF. CDR3 nucleotide sequence: TGCAGCGCGGACGTAGAGGGCTCTGGGGCCAACGTCCTGACTTTC.

The gene calls are TRBV29-1 and TRBJ1-2, with a tentative D call TRBD1 (6 bases). Germline CDR1 and CDR2: SQVTM and ANQGSEA. Trimming took 6 bases from V and 6 from J, leaving 14 bases between them. The CDR3 contains 12 residues. CDR3 sequence reads: CSVLDRTDGYTF. The CDR3, as DNA: TGCAGCGTCCTCGACAGGACGGATGGCTACACCTTC.

The chain links TRBV15 to TRBJ2-5; perhaps TRBD2 as D (7 bases). The CDR3 runs 14 residues. V dropped 0 bases and J dropped 5 bases, with 10 bases sitting between them. Germline V gene sequence: CDR1 LNHNV, CDR2 YYDKDF (reference sequence). The CDR3 region is CATSRDAGAETQYF. CDR3 nucleotides: TGTGCCACCAGCAGAGATGCGGGGGCCGAGACCCAGTACTTC.

The chain is built from TRBV19 and TRBJ1-2, with D perhaps matching TRBD1 (6 bases). The CDR3 extends over 14 amino acids. Germline loops: CDR1 LNHDA, CDR2 SQIVND (reference sequence). The germline V and J ends were trimmed by 6 bases and 2 bases, with 13 bases remaining between them. CDR3 protein: CASSLGQQNYGYTF. CDR3 in DNA: TGTGCCAGTAGCCTTGGACAGCAGAACTATGGCTACACCTTC. The full variable domain, completed using reference TRBV19 and TRBJ1-2, is DGGITQSPKYLFRKEGQNVTLSCEQNLNHDAMYWYRQDPGQGLRLIYYSQIVNDFQKGDIAEGYSVSREKKESFPLTVTSAQKNPTAFYLCASSLGQQNYGYTFGSGTRLTVV.

This sequence joins TRBV28 and TRBJ1-6; D remains ambiguous. Germline CDR1 reads MDHEN; CDR2 reads SYDVKM. The CDR3 consists of 15 residues. Trimming shortened V by 2 bases and J by 6 bases, and 11 bases separated the two germline ends. The CDR3 loop is CASSLQRVGNSPLHF. The CDR3, as DNA: TGTGCCAGCAGTTTACAGCGAGTGGGTAATTCACCCCTCCACTTT.

The rearrangement links TRBV5-1 to TRBJ2-3; 10 bases are shared with TRBD1. This CDR3 has 16 amino acids. Losses at the gene ends were 4 bases for V and 1 base for J; bases not matched to a gene: 6. Looked up from germline, CDR1 is SGHRS and CDR2 is YFSETQ. This CDR3 is CASSVTGTGGTDTQYF. The CDR3 DNA is TGCGCCAGCAGCGTCACCGGGACAGGGGGCACAGATACGCAGTATTTT.

V is TRBV5-1 and J is TRBJ1-4, with 7 positions matching TRBD1. J lost 3 bases, V lost 5 bases, and 7 bases had no gene match. Germline CDR1 is SGHRS and CDR2 is YFSETQ. The CDR3 sequence is 15 residues long. In DNA form, the CDR3 reads TGCGCCAGCAGGAATTCCGGGACAGCTAATGAAAAACTGTTTTTT. It is translated as CASRNSGTANEKLFF. Full variable domain (outside the CDR3, taken from reference TRBV5-1 and TRBJ1-4): KAGVTQTPRYLIKTRGQQVTLSCSPISGHRSVSWYQQTPGQGLQFLFEYFSETQRNKGNFPGRFSGRQFSNSRSEMNVSTLELGDSALYLCASRNSGTANEKLFFGSGTQLSVL.

CDR3 loop: CASSPVAGNTGELFF. CDR3 in DNA: TGCGCCAGCAGCCCGGTGGCGGGGAACACCGGGGAGCTGTTTTTT. The chain has TRBV5-1 and TRBJ2-2; weak D call: TRBD2 (5 bases). Germline assignment: CDR1 SGHRS and CDR2 YFSETQ. Trimming took off 4 bases at V and 1 base at J, with 11 bases between the two ends. The CDR3 is 15 amino acids.

The chain joins TRBV11-1 to TRBJ1-1, with 8 nucleotides matching TRBD1. The CDR3 consists of 14 residues. Germline-derived CDR1 and CDR2 are SGHAT and FQDESV (reference sequence). V dropped 11 bases and J dropped 1; count of bases not matched to a gene: 9. In DNA form, the CDR3 reads TGTGCCTCCGGACAGGGCAGGGCGAACACTGAAGCTTTCTTT. It specifies CASGQGRANTEAFF.

The rearrangement links TRBV6-1 to TRBJ1-5, with a weak D call TRBD1 (5 bases). Trimming cost V 1 base and J 0 bases, with 7 bases left between them. Germline CDR1 reads MNHNS; CDR2 reads SASEGT. The CDR3 consists of 15 residues. The DNA for the CDR3 is TGTGCCAGCAGTGAAGGGACATATAGCAATCAGCCCCAGCATTTT. This sequence encodes CASSEGTYSNQPQHF.

The table lists this clone with a count of one. The rearrangement links TRBV6-5 to TRBJ2-7; maybe TRBD2 (5 bases). This CDR3 spans 13 amino acids. V was cut by 6 bases and J by 5 bases, with 14 bases left in between. Germline assignment: CDR1 MNHEY and CDR2 SVGAGI. The CDR3 loop is CASRPPVGDEQYF. In nucleotides, the CDR3 is TGTGCCAGCAGACCCCCTGTCGGGGACGAGCAGTACTTC.

Written as DNA, the CDR3 is TGTGCCTGGCGTGATGGGAGGACTGAAGCTTTCTTT. Translated: CAWRDGRTEAFF. V is TRBV30 and J is TRBJ1-1; D uncertain. CDR1 is GTSNPN and CDR2 is SVGIG in the germline V gene (reference sequence). The V gene lost 5 bases and the J gene lost 5 bases, with 12 bases spanning the gap. This CDR3 has 12 residues.

The V and J genes are TRBV11-3 and TRBJ2-1, with 7 bases identical to TRBD2. This CDR3 contains 15 residues. Per the germline V gene, CDR1 is SGHNT and CDR2 is YENEEA. V lost 5 bases and J lost 4; bases outside the gene matches: 8. CDR3 in DNA: TGTGCCAGCAGCGCGGGGGACGGGACTTACAATGAGCAGTTCTTC. This codes for CASSAGDGTYNEQFF.

The rearrangement links TRBV11-2 to TRBJ2-7, with TRBD2 matching over 9 bases. From germline, CDR1 is SGHAT and CDR2 FQNNGV. J was trimmed by 0 bases and V by 4 bases; bases with no gene match: 7. The CDR3 has 16 amino acids. In DNA form, the CDR3 reads TGTGCCAGCAGCTCCTTAGCGGGAGATGACTCCTACGAGCAGTACTTC. The encoded protein is CASSSLAGDDSYEQYF.

CDR3 in amino acids: CASKPGQGGNYGYTF. The CDR3 region has the DNA TGTGCCAGCAAACCGGGACAGGGTGGAAACTATGGCTACACCTTC. J is TRBJ1-2 and V is TRBV6-5, with 9 nucleotides matching TRBD1. V gave up 7 bases and J gave up 2 bases; unmatched junction bases: 8. The CDR3 contains 15 residues. Looked up from germline, CDR1 is MNHEY and CDR2 is SVGAGI.

CDR3 sequence: CASSQDPQRGSSYEQYF. CDR3 nucleotides: TGCGCCAGCAGCCAAGATCCACAGCGGGGGAGCTCCTACGAGCAGTACTTC. V usage is TRBV4-1 and J usage is TRBJ2-7; TRBD2 matches 8 bases. The germline gives CDR1 MGHRA, CDR2 YSYEKL. V lost 0 bases and J lost 0; bases outside the gene matches: 7. The CDR3 spans 17 residues.

This chain joins TRBV7-2 and TRBJ1-2; TRBD1 matches at 10 bases. The CDR3 covers 14 residues. The V and J ends lost 5 bases and 4 bases, in that order; junction bases with no gene match: 4. CDR1 and CDR2 from the germline V gene are SGHTA and FQGNSA. CDR3 bases: TGTGCCAGCAGCCTAGGACAGGGGGGCTATGGCTACACCTTC. Translating it yields CASSLGQGGYGYTF.